These 28 T cell receptor beta chains originate from one sample sequenced in a study of cytomegalovirus exposure and HLA in healthy donors. PCR was performed using 60 Vbeta and 13 Jbeta primers. Here immunoSEQ multiplex PCR was the method, and the copy in TCRdb shows in-frame clones only, minus some. The data hold under 200,000 clones, with about three quarters observed a single time. Sequenced material: PBMCs. All receptors come from a female donor in good health and CMV-seronegative.

The gene calls are TRBV28 and TRBJ1-2, with D possibly matching TRBD1 (5 bases). Germline-derived CDR1 and CDR2 are MDHEN and SYDVKM. The CDR3 runs 11 residues. Trimming shortened V by 3 bases and J by 9 bases, and 8 bases separated the two germline ends. DNA of the CDR3: TGTGCCAGCAGTTTTAGGGGTAGCTACACCTTC. It translates to CASSFRGSYTF.

V usage is TRBV30 and J usage is TRBJ2-7; 8 positions agree with TRBD1. The germline CDR1 and CDR2 sequences are GTSNPN and SVGIG (reference sequence). J was trimmed by 3 bases and V by 3 bases; bases with no gene match: 4. The CDR3 loop spans 13 amino acids. Written as DNA, the CDR3 is TGTGCCTGGAGAGACAGGGGCCGCTACGAGCAGTACTTC. Amino acids: CAWRDRGRYEQYF.

The chain joins TRBV7-2 to TRBJ1-2; D perhaps matches TRBD1 (5 bases). CDR1 and CDR2 (germline): SGHTA, FQGNSA. The germline V and J ends were trimmed by 5 bases and 4 bases, with 14 bases remaining between them. CDR3 size: 14 residues. CDR3 protein: CASSPTGVGYGYTF. The CDR3 bases are TGTGCCAGCAGCCCAACGGGGGTAGGCTATGGCTACACCTTC.

As to this clone: Relative to the germline gene, one junction end is altered; a read error may explain this. The rearrangement joins TRBV7-7 to TRBJ2-4; 7 bases match TRBD1. The CDR3 has 18 residues. Germline assignment: CDR1 SSHAT and CDR2 FNYEAQ (reference sequence). The CDR3 protein is CASSLGLGQVRAKNIQYF. CDR3 nucleotide sequence: TGTGCTAGCAGCTTAGGTCTAGGACAGGTGAGAGCCAAAAACATTCAGTACTTC. Full variable domain (remainder filled in from reference TRBV7-7 and TRBJ2-4): GAGVSQSPRYKVTKRGQDVTLRCDPISSHATLYWYQQALGQGPEFLTYFNYEAQPDKSGLPSDRFSAERPEGSISTLTIQRTEQRDSAMYRCASSLGLGQVRAKNIQYFGAGTRLSVL.

There are a few counts of this clone. The DNA is left out, because the CDR3 cannot be placed on it with certainty; the CDR3 is given as TCRdb lists it. The chain carries TRBV5-1 and TRBJ2-6; the DNA was not used to check the table's D call, TRBD1. The CDR3 length is 18 residues, termini included. Germline loops: CDR1 SGHRS, CDR2 YFSETQ. CDR3 protein: CASSSLWEQGSGANVLTF.

This clone was recorded a few times. The chain carries TRBV2 and TRBJ1-4, with TRBD1 as a possible D gene (6 bases). Trimming took 7 bases from V and 7 from J, leaving 16 bases between them. The germline V gene encodes CDR1 SNHLY and CDR2 FYNNEI. The CDR3 consists of 14 residues. The CDR3 reads CASNVRGRGEKLFF. The CDR3 DNA reads TGTGCCAGCAACGTAAGGGGGAGAGGTGAAAAACTGTTTTTT.

This rearrangement joins TRBV5-1 to TRBJ1-2, with 8 bases matching TRBD1. The CDR3 has 14 amino acids. CDR1 and CDR2 from the germline V gene are SGHRS and YFSETQ. V was pared by 3 bases and J by 2 bases, with 3 bases of the junction left unmatched. CDR3 bases: TGCGCCAGCAGCTCCCGGGACAGGAACTATGGCTACACCTTC. Translated, it gives CASSSRDRNYGYTF.

The rearrangement joins TRBV7-2 to TRBJ2-2; 9 bases agree with TRBD2. CDR1 and CDR2 (germline): SGHTA, FQGNSA. V lost 5 bases, J lost 3 bases, and 4 bases stayed unmatched. This CDR3 contains 15 residues. CDR3 protein: CASSARTSDTGELFF. The CDR3 region has the DNA TGTGCCAGCAGCGCTCGGACTAGCGACACCGGGGAGCTGTTTTTT.

The V gene is TRBV9, the J gene TRBJ1-3; D gene uncertain. This CDR3 is built from 16 residues. V lost 0 bases and J lost 0, with 10 bases in between. Germline V gene data show CDR1 as SGDLS and CDR2 as YYNGEE. CDR3 sequence reads: CASSVGSGFSGNTIYF. As DNA, the CDR3 is TGTGCCAGCAGCGTAGGGTCGGGTTTCTCTGGAAACACCATATATTTT.

The sample holds a few counts of this clone. The V call is TRBV5-1, the J call TRBJ2-2, with TRBD1 matching 7 bases. From germline, CDR1 is SGHRS and CDR2 YFSETQ. CDR3 length: 15 residues. After removal of 5 bases from V and 4 bases from J, the junction contained 8 bases not matched to a gene. CDR3 sequence: CASSYDRVGTGELFF. CDR3 coding DNA: TGCGCCAGCAGTTACGACAGGGTCGGCACCGGGGAGCTGTTTTTT. Variable domain in full (rest from reference TRBV5-1 and TRBJ2-2): KAGVTQTPRYLIKTRGQQVTLSCSPISGHRSVSWYQQTPGQGLQFLFEYFSETQRNKGNFPGRFSGRQFSNSRSEMNVSTLELGDSALYLCASSYDRVGTGELFFGEGSRLTVL.

The gene calls are TRBV6-9 and TRBJ1-2, with D maybe TRBD1 (6 bases). The ends were cut back, 2 bases at V and 5 bases at J, with 12 bases in the middle. The CDR3 spans 14 residues. Germline V lookup: CDR1 MNHGY, CDR2 SVAAGI. In nucleotides, the CDR3 is TGTGCCAGCAGTTATGGACAGCCACGATATGGCTACACCTTC. It translates to CASSYGQPRYGYTF.

The V gene is TRBV19, the J gene TRBJ1-1; possibly TRBD1 for D (6 bases). There are 15 residues in the CDR3. V was pared by 5 bases and J by 0 bases, with 13 bases between. Looked up from germline, CDR1 is LNHDA and CDR2 is SQIVND (reference sequence). The CDR3 sequence is CASSQRQVMNTEAFF. The DNA for the CDR3 is TGTGCCAGTAGTCAAAGACAGGTCATGAACACTGAAGCTTTCTTT.

This clone came up a few times. The chain links TRBV9 to TRBJ1-1; no clear D. The ends were cut back, 0 bases at V and 6 bases at J, with 12 bases in the middle. The CDR3 runs 14 residues. Germline V lookup: CDR1 SGDLS, CDR2 YYNGEE. The CDR3 protein is CASSVGRVGPEAFF. CDR3 nucleotide sequence: TGTGCCAGCAGCGTAGGGAGGGTAGGGCCTGAAGCTTTCTTT.

The chain recombines TRBV19 with TRBJ1-4, with 7 positions matching TRBD1. This CDR3 has 15 residues. The V gene end was trimmed by 6 bases and the J gene end by 1 base; junction bases not matched to a gene: 5. From germline, CDR1 is LNHDA and CDR2 SQIVND (reference sequence). Here the CDR3 DNA reads TGTGCCAGTAGAACCAGGACAGGAACTAATGAAAAACTGTTTTTT. As protein: CASRTRTGTNEKLFF.

The chain combines TRBV6-5 with TRBJ2-3; 8 nucleotides line up with TRBD1. This CDR3 is 14 amino acids long. The V gene's germline CDR1 is MNHEY and CDR2 SVGAGI. The V segment lost 6 bases and the J segment 0 bases; nucleotides outside the gene matches: 2. In DNA form, the CDR3 reads TGTGCCAGCAGGACAGGGGCTAGCACAGATACGCAGTATTTT. Residues: CASRTGASTDTQYF.

This clone was counted between two and nine times. The CDR3 DNA sequence: TGTGCCAGCAGTTACTCGAGAAGGCCCCGGGGTGAGCAGTTCTTC. Protein: CASSYSRRPRGEQFF. V usage is TRBV6-6 and J usage is TRBJ2-1, with D tentatively TRBD2 (5 bases). This CDR3 comprises 15 residues. Trimming left V 0 bases short and J 9 bases short, with 15 bases between. Germline lookup yields CDR1 MNHNY and CDR2 SVGAGI (reference sequence).

This CDR3 is CASNLPGREGRVFF. DNA for the CDR3: TGCGCCAGCAACCTCCCGGGACGGGAGGGGAGGGTTTTCTTT. The chain couples TRBV4-1 to TRBJ1-1, with a weak D call TRBD1 (5 bases). This CDR3 comprises 14 residues. Trimming pared 7 bases from V and 13 bases from J, leaving 25 bases between. The germline V gene encodes CDR1 MGHRA and CDR2 YSYEKL.

The chain couples TRBV19 to TRBJ1-5, with D possibly TRBD1 on 5 matching bases. The CDR3 runs to 15 residues. CDR1 is LNHDA and CDR2 is SQIVND in the germline V gene (reference sequence). V was clipped by 6 bases and J by 0 bases, with 12 bases between them. CDR3 nucleotides: TGTGCCAGTAGGGCGGGGGATCATAGCAATCAGCCCCAGCATTTT. This translates into CASRAGDHSNQPQHF.

This chain uses TRBV9 with TRBJ2-5; tentatively, D is TRBD1 (6 bases). The CDR3 contains 16 residues. V lost 0 bases, J lost 1 base, and 13 bases lay in between. Germline-derived CDR1 and CDR2 are SGDLS and YYNGEE. CDR3 in amino acids: CASSVGDIEFQETQYF. CDR3 bases: TGTGCCAGCAGCGTAGGGGACATAGAATTCCAAGAGACCCAGTACTTC. Full variable domain (rest looked up from reference TRBV9 and TRBJ2-5): DSGVTQTPKHLITATGQRVTLRCSPRSGDLSVYWYQQSLDQGLQFLIQYYNGEERAKGNILERFSAQQFPDLHSELNLSSLELGDSALYFCASSVGDIEFQETQYFGPGTRLLVL.

This rearrangement joins TRBV19 to TRBJ2-7; TRBD1 is a possible D gene (6 bases). The V gene lost 1 base and the J gene lost 3 bases, with 13 bases spanning the gap. The germline V gene encodes CDR1 LNHDA and CDR2 SQIVND (reference sequence). CDR3 size: 15 residues. CDR3 in amino acids: CASSIGRTANYEQYF. The CDR3 DNA reads TGTGCCAGTAGTATAGGACGGACAGCGAACTACGAGCAGTACTTC.

This clone showed up just a few times. The chain joins TRBV7-2 to TRBJ2-7; D gene uncertain. Trimming removed 3 bases at V and 6 bases at J, with 15 bases between. The germline CDR1 and CDR2 sequences are SGHTA and FQGNSA. CDR3 length: 14 residues. The CDR3 region is CASSFGGASLEQYF. The DNA of the CDR3 is TGTGCCAGCAGCTTCGGCGGAGCCTCCCTCGAGCAGTACTTC.

The rearrangement links TRBV5-1 to TRBJ2-5; 7 nucleotides align to TRBD1. The DNA end favors TRBJ2-7, so the J call may be wrong. Germline V gene data show CDR1 as SGHRS and CDR2 as YFSETQ. This CDR3 is built from 14 residues. In DNA form, the CDR3 reads TGCGCCAGCAGCCCCGGACAGGACCCATACGAGCAGTACTTC. It is translated as CASSPGQDPYEQYF.

This chain links TRBV5-4 with TRBJ2-1, with 10 nucleotides matching TRBD2. Germline V gene sequence: CDR1 SGHNT, CDR2 YYREEE (reference sequence). Trimming cost V 0 bases and J 6 bases; bases outside gene matches: 6. CDR3 length equals 16 residues. CDR3 sequence reads: CASSLGASGSTNEQFF. DNA of the CDR3: TGTGCCAGCAGCTTGGGGGCTAGCGGGAGCACCAATGAGCAGTTCTTC. The whole variable domain, filled in from reference TRBV5-4 and TRBJ2-1, reads ETGVTQSPTHLIKTRGQQVTLRCSSQSGHNTVSWYQQALGQGPQFIFQYYREEENGRGNFPPRFSGLQFPNYSSELNVNALELDDSALYLCASSLGASGSTNEQFFGPGTRLTVL.

This clone was detected only a few times. This chain joins TRBV30 and TRBJ1-5, with no clear D. CDR1 is GTSNPN, CDR2 SVGIG, per germline (reference sequence). This CDR3 region has 13 residues. V was trimmed by 0 bases and J by 1 base, leaving 4 bases between them. The CDR3 region is CAWSVGSNQPQHF. CDR3 nucleotide sequence: TGTGCCTGGAGTGTCGGGAGCAATCAGCCCCAGCATTTT.

The chain has TRBV6-6 and TRBJ2-1; the match to TRBD2 covers 11 bases. Germline CDR1 is MNHNY and CDR2 is SVGAGI (reference sequence). Losses at the gene ends were 4 bases for V and 4 bases for J; bases not matched to a gene: 3. The CDR3 is 15 residues long. The CDR3 is CASSSLAGGYNEQFF. The CDR3 DNA is TGTGCCAGCAGTTCCCTAGCGGGAGGATACAATGAGCAGTTCTTC.

This clone was seen only once. The chain carries TRBV18 and TRBJ1-1; D gene unclear. CDR1 is KGHSH, CDR2 LQKENI, per germline. The CDR3 contains 14 residues. V was cut by 4 bases and J by 1 base, with 10 bases left in between. The CDR3: CASSRWEENTEAFF. CDR3 sequence (DNA): TGTGCCAGCTCACGTTGGGAGGAGAACACTGAAGCTTTCTTT. The complete variable domain, with remaining parts taken from reference TRBV18 and TRBJ1-1, reads NAGVMQNPRHLVRRRGQEARLRCSPMKGHSHVYWYRQLPEEGLKFMVYLQKENIIDESGMPKERFSAEFPKEGPSILRIQQVVRGDSAAYFCASSRWEENTEAFFGQGTRLTVV.

This clone was recorded only once. The chain has TRBV6-6 and TRBJ1-5; 7 bases are a match to TRBD1. Germline V gene lookup returns CDR1 MNHNY and CDR2 SVGAGI (reference sequence). V gave up 5 bases and J gave up 7 bases; unmatched junction bases: 14. The CDR3 has 16 amino acids. CDR3: CASSRSQQGRGQPQHF. The DNA for the CDR3 is TGTGCCAGCAGTCGATCTCAACAGGGGCGAGGCCAGCCCCAGCATTTT.

The chain couples TRBV7-9 to TRBJ2-1; 10 bases are a match to TRBD2. Germline V gene sequence: CDR1 SEHNR, CDR2 FQNEAQ (reference sequence). The trim removed 2 bases at V and 6 bases at J, leaving 10 bases unmatched. CDR3 length: 17 amino acids. CDR3 protein: CASSLFGSGGLSNEQFF. The CDR3 DNA reads as TGTGCCAGCAGCTTATTTGGTAGCGGGGGGCTGAGCAATGAGCAGTTCTTC.